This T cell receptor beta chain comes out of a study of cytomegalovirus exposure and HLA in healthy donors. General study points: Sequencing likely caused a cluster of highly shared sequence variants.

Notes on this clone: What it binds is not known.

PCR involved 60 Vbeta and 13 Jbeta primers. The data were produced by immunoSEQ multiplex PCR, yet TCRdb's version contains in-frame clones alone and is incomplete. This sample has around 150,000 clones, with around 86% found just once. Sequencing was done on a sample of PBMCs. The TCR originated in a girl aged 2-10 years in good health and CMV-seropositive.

Here the CDR3 DNA reads TGTGCCAGCAGCTTGGTAGGGACAAGAAAAAGCGAGCAGTACTTC. Translating gives CASSLVGTRKSEQYF. The chain couples TRBV5-6 to TRBJ2-7, with D perhaps matching TRBD1 (6 bases). The CDR3 loop spans 15 amino acids. Trimming removed 0 bases at V and 6 bases at J, with 16 bases between. From germline, CDR1 is SGHDT and CDR2 YYEEEE.